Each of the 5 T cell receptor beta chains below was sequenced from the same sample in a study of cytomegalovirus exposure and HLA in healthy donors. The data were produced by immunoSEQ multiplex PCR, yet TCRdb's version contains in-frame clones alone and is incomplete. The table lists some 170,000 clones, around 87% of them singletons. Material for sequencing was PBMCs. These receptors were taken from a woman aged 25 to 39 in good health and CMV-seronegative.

The CDR3 nucleotides read TGTGCCAGCAGCGTCAGACAGGGTCCCGGAGTGATGAACACTGAAGCTTTCTTT. Residues: CASSVRQGPGVMNTEAFF. The rearrangement links TRBV9 to TRBJ1-1, with 7 bases matching TRBD1. The CDR3 loop spans 18 amino acids. Unmatched junction bases numbered 13, after V lost 2 bases and J lost 0 bases. The V gene's germline CDR1 is SGDLS and CDR2 YYNGEE.

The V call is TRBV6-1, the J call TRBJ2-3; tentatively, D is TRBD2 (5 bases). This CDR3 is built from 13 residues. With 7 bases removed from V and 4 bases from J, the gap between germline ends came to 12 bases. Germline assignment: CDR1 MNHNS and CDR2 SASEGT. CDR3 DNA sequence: TGTGCCAGCAATGAGTTCGGGGCAGATACGCAGTATTTT. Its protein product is CASNEFGADTQYF.

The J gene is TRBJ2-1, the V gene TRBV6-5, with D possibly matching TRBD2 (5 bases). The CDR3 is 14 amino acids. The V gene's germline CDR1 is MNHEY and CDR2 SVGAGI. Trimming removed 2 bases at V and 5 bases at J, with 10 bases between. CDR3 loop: CASSYGFGDNEQFF. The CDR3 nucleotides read TGTGCCAGCAGTTACGGGTTCGGGGACAATGAGCAGTTCTTC.

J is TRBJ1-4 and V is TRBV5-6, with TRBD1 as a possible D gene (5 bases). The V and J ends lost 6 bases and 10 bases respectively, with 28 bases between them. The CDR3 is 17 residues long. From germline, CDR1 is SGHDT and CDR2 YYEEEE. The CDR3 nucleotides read TGTGCCAGCACCTCTAGCGCGGGTCCGGGGCGTCTTGGAAAACTGTTTTTT. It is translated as CASTSSAGPGRLGKLFF.

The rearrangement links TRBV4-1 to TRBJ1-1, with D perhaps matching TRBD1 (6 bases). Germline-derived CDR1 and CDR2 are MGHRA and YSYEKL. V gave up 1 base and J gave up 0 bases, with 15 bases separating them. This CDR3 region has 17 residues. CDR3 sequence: CASSQGYRGGVNTEAFF. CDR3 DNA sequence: TGCGCCAGCAGCCAAGGCTACCGAGGGGGGGTGAACACTGAAGCTTTCTTT.